The present T cell receptor beta chain was sequenced within a study of T cell clones after liver transplantation. Profiled with immunoSEQ multiplex PCR; TCRdb holds only in-frame clones, not every one. The data contain 70,000 to 80,000 clones, roughly nine tenths of them singletons. Germline assignment: CDR1 SGHNT and CDR2 YENEEA. V dropped 1 base and J dropped 0 bases, with 10 bases sitting between them. This CDR3 contains 15 residues. This sequence joins TRBV11-3 and TRBJ2-7, with a tentative D call TRBD1 (5 bases). This receptor was obtained from a human donor who received a liver transplant. Here the sequenced sample was CD4+ T cells from blood, taken before liver transplant. In DNA, the CDR3 is TGTGCCAGCAGCTTAGGACCCAGGGCCTCCTACGAGCAGTACTTC. The encoded protein is CASSLGPRASYEQYF.